A single sample is the source of the 17 T cell receptor beta chains below, sequenced in a study of cytomegalovirus exposure and HLA in healthy donors. A multiplex PCR was run with 60 Vbeta primers and 13 Jbeta primers. This table comes from immunoSEQ multiplex PCR, and its TCRdb copy is limited to in-frame clones, with some not included. The sample contains 200,000 or so clones, 75% to 90% of which appear only once. The sample was PBMCs. All receptors derive from a woman aged 50 to 60 in good health and CMV-seropositive.

CDR3 coding DNA: TGTGCCAGTAGTGCAGGGATTTATCAGCCCCAGCATTTT. This encodes CASSAGIYQPQHF. This sequence joins TRBV19 and TRBJ1-5; D may be TRBD1 (5 bases). V was pared by 5 bases and J by 5 bases, with 10 bases between. The CDR3 has 13 residues. In germline, CDR1 is LNHDA, CDR2 SQIVND (reference sequence).

The J gene is TRBJ1-6, the V gene TRBV5-1; D is uncertain. This CDR3 has 14 amino acids. Germline loops: CDR1 SGHRS, CDR2 YFSETQ. V lost 5 bases, J lost 5 bases, and 11 bases lay in between. The CDR3 DNA is TGCGCCAGCAGGAAGGAGGTGGATAATTCACCCCTCCACTTT. Translation gives CASRKEVDNSPLHF.

J is TRBJ1-2 and V is TRBV7-9; 8 positions agree with TRBD1. With 2 bases clipped from V and 2 bases from J, the junction kept 7 bases outside the gene matches. There are 16 residues in the CDR3. Germline V gene lookup returns CDR1 SEHNR and CDR2 FQNEAQ (reference sequence). The CDR3 region has the DNA TGTGCCAGCAGCTTATCCAGGACAGGGTTAAACTATGGCTACACCTTC. Protein product: CASSLSRTGLNYGYTF.

CDR3 sequence (DNA): TGTGCCAGCAGTGAATGGGACAGTGACTATGGCTACACCTTC. Translating it yields CASSEWDSDYGYTF. The genes are TRBV6-1 and TRBJ1-2, with TRBD1 matching 7 bases. The CDR3 runs 14 residues. CDR1 is MNHNS and CDR2 is SASEGT in the germline V gene. Trimming cost V 2 bases and J 3 bases; bases outside gene matches: 3.

To note about this clone: One end of the junction fails to match germline, which may point to a read error. Other DNA sequences in this sample translate to the same CDR3. The V and J genes are TRBV5-6 and TRBJ1-5; TRBD1 is a possible D gene (5 bases). Germline V lookup: CDR1 SGHDT, CDR2 YYEEEE. This CDR3 has 14 residues. CDR3 sequence: CASSLRTGNQPQHF. CDR3 nucleotide sequence: TGTGCCAGCAGCTTGAGAACAGGTAATCAGCCCCAGCACTTT. The entire variable domain, with the rest obtained from reference TRBV5-6 and TRBJ1-5, is as follows: DAGVTQSPTHLIKTRGQQVTLRCSPKSGHDTVSWYQQALGQGPQFIFQYYEEEERQRGNFPDRFSGHQFPNYSSELNVNALLLGDSALYLCASSLRTGNQPQHFGDGTRLSIL.

The genes are TRBV7-2 and TRBJ1-5; 10 bases are a match to TRBD1. Germline assignment: CDR1 SGHTA and CDR2 FQGNSA. After removal of 4 bases from V and 6 bases from J, the junction contained 6 bases not matched to a gene. This CDR3 has 15 residues. CDR3 region: CASSSDRGLGQPQHF. The CDR3 nucleotides read TGTGCCAGCAGCTCAGACAGGGGGCTGGGTCAGCCCCAGCATTTT. Filled out from reference TRBV7-2 and TRBJ1-5, the complete variable domain reads GAGVSQSPSNKVTEKGKDVELRCDPISGHTALYWYRQSLGQGLEFLIYFQGNSAPDKSGLPSDRFSAERTGGSVSTLTIQRTQQEDSAVYLCASSSDRGLGQPQHFGDGTRLSIL.

The chain uses TRBV7-6 and TRBJ2-1; D may be TRBD1 (6 bases). The germline gives CDR1 SGHVS, CDR2 FNYEAQ. The CDR3 is 17 amino acids. Trimming removed 1 base at V and 2 bases at J, with 15 bases between. The CDR3 nucleotides read TGTGCCAGCAGCTTAGGACTTTCGAGACAGGCCTACAATGAGCAGTTCTTC. Translating it yields CASSLGLSRQAYNEQFF.

This chain links TRBV19 with TRBJ2-7; 9 bases fit TRBD1. The V segment lost 9 bases and the J segment 0 bases; nucleotides outside the gene matches: 15. Germline V CDR1 and CDR2: LNHDA, SQIVND (reference sequence). The CDR3 consists of 17 residues. CDR3 residues: CASPENRGPTNSYEQYF. CDR3 coding DNA: TGTGCCAGCCCCGAGAACAGGGGGCCTACCAACTCCTACGAGCAGTACTTC.

In its sample, this clone was seen once. This chain connects TRBV29-1 to TRBJ1-2; unclear D gene. The V and J ends lost 7 bases and 8 bases respectively, with 14 bases between them. The CDR3 has 11 amino acids. Germline loops: CDR1 SQVTM, CDR2 ANQGSEA. Here the CDR3 reads CSADGVGGYTF. The CDR3 DNA reads TGCAGCGCCGACGGGGTGGGCGGCTACACCTTC.

The genes are TRBV7-2 and TRBJ2-1, with 13 bases aligning to TRBD2. Per germline, CDR1 SGHTA and CDR2 FQGNSA. The CDR3 consists of 15 residues. V lost 4 bases to trimming and J lost 5 bases; unmatched junction nucleotides: 2. This CDR3 is CASSSGLAGNNEQFF. CDR3 nucleotide sequence: TGTGCCAGCAGCTCGGGACTAGCGGGGAACAATGAGCAGTTCTTC.

V usage is TRBV11-2 and J usage is TRBJ2-3, with TRBD2 identical over 9 bases. The CDR3 is 15 amino acids. CDR1 is SGHAT, CDR2 FQNNGV, per germline. Trimming at V came to 5 bases and at J to 2 bases, leaving 5 bases not matched to a gene. The CDR3 region has the DNA TGTGCCAGCAGCGACGTAGCGGGGGCCACAGATACGCAGTATTTT. It is translated as CASSDVAGATDTQYF.

This chain uses TRBV11-2 with TRBJ2-7, with 10 positions matching TRBD1. Germline V CDR1 and CDR2: SGHAT, FQNNGV. This CDR3 contains 15 residues. J gave up 6 bases and V 5 bases, and 10 bases lay outside the gene matches. DNA of the CDR3: TGTGCCAGCAGCAACCGGGACAGGGGTTGGCTCGAGCAGTACTTC. This codes for CASSNRDRGWLEQYF.

V is TRBV5-4 and J is TRBJ1-1; D is perhaps TRBD1 (6 bases). The CDR3 extends over 15 amino acids. CDR1 is SGHNT and CDR2 is YYREEE in the germline V gene (reference sequence). The V gene lost 3 bases and the J gene lost 4 bases, with 16 bases spanning the gap. DNA of the CDR3: TGTGCCAGCAGCTCTGGGGGTCACAGGGCCACTGAAGCTTTCTTT. It codes for CASSSGGHRATEAFF.

The chain recombines TRBV4-1 with TRBJ1-4; D is unresolved. CDR3 length: 14 amino acids. Germline values: CDR1 MGHRA, CDR2 YSYEKL. Between the trimmed V and J ends, which lost 1 base and 9 bases, there was a span of 12 bases. The CDR3 DNA follows: TGCGCCAGCAGCCAAGGGCAGGATCCACAAAAACTGTTTTTT. This sequence encodes CASSQGQDPQKLFF.

The gene calls are TRBV29-1 and TRBJ1-1; possibly TRBD1 for D (5 bases). Looked up from germline, CDR1 is SQVTM and CDR2 is ANQGSEA. This CDR3 is built from 12 residues. V was pared by 7 bases and J by 9 bases, with 18 bases between. In DNA form, the CDR3 reads TGCAGCGGGAACTTGCGAGCAGGGAAAGCTTTCTTT. As protein: CSGNLRAGKAFF.

V and J are TRBV6-6 and TRBJ1-5; D is uncertain. The CDR3 is 14 residues long. The V and J ends lost 6 bases and 4 bases respectively, with 13 bases between them. Per the germline V gene, CDR1 is MNHNY and CDR2 is SVGAGI (reference sequence). The CDR3 DNA reads TGTGCCAGCAGGAGAACAGTGCTTAATCAGCCCCAGCATTTT. Translating it yields CASRRTVLNQPQHF.

The CDR3 nucleotides read TGCAGCGTTTCGCCTGGGCGAAATTACCAAGAGACCCAGTACTTC. Its protein product is CSVSPGRNYQETQYF. The chain uses TRBV29-1 and TRBJ2-5; no reliable D call. Trimming cost V 5 bases and J 0 bases, with 16 bases left between them. This CDR3 comprises 15 residues. In germline, CDR1 is SQVTM, CDR2 ANQGSEA. Looking up the rest from reference TRBV29-1 and TRBJ2-5 gives the full variable domain: SAVISQKPSRDICQRGTSLTIQCQVDSQVTMMFWYRQQPGQSLTLIATANQGSEATYESGFVIDKFPISRPNLTFSTLTVSNMSPEDSSIYLCSVSPGRNYQETQYFGPGTRLLVL.